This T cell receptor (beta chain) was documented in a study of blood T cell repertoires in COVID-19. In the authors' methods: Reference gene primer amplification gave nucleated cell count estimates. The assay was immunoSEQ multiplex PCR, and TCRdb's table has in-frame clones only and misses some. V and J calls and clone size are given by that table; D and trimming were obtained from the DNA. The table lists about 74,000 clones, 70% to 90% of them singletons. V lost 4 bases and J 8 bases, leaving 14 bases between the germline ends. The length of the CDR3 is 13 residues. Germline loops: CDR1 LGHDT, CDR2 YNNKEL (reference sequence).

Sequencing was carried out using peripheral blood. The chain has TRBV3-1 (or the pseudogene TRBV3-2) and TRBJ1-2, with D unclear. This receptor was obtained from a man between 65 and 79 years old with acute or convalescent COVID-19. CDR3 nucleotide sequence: TGTGCCAGCAGCCCGGCGGTGGATAGGGGCTACACCTTC. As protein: CASSPAVDRGYTF.